The rows below give T cell receptor beta chains drawn from one sample of a study of naive and memory T cell subsets. A single record per CDR3 protein comes from TCRdb applying MiXCR to the UMI-ligation and nested PCR reads. Of 130,000 to 150,000 distinct CDR3 sequences in the sample, approximately 22% are singletons; the top ten hold about 0.11%. The sequencing sample was made of naive CD4+ T cells from blood. The source of these receptors is a human donor in good health. Both conserved end residues are part of each CDR3. A D gene is named only where the DNA matches it firmly. Size is omitted from some rows. Given values are once, few, many or a class for expanded clones.

d_gene	v_gene	j_gene	abundance	CDR3aa	CDR3nt
TRBD1	TRBV20-1	TRBJ2-1	.	CSARREQGDLRNEQFF	TGCAGTGCTAGACGGGAACAGGGGGATCTAAGGAATGAGCAGTTCTTC
TRBD2	TRBV12-3/TRBV12-4	TRBJ2-4	.	CASTRSGGAKNIQYF	TGTGCCAGCACTCGATCGGGGGGGGCCAAAAACATTCAGTACTTC
.	TRBV6-5	TRBJ2-2	.	CASSYSSPNTGELFF	TGTGCCAGCAGTTACTCGTCACCGAACACCGGGGAGCTGTTTTTT
TRBD1	TRBV6-5	TRBJ1-2	few	CASSSQGNYGYTF	TGTGCCAGCAGTTCACAGGGGAACTATGGCTACACCTTC
TRBD2	TRBV28	TRBJ2-3	.	CASSLWEGRSTDTQYF	TGTGCCAGCAGTCTCTGGGAGGGCCGAAGCACAGATACGCAGTATTTT
TRBD1	TRBV10-3	TRBJ2-7	few	CAISDQGTGSFYEQYF	TGTGCCATCAGTGATCAAGGGACAGGGAGTTTCTACGAGCAGTACTTC
.	TRBV6-5	TRBJ2-7	.	CASRTGPYEQYF	TGTGCCAGCCGAACCGGGCCCTACGAGCAGTACTTC
.	TRBV7-2	TRBJ2-3	many	CASSLLIVHTQYF	TGTGCCAGCAGCTTATTAATAGTCCATACGCAGTATTTT
TRBD2	TRBV7-9	TRBJ2-5	many	CASSPGWGTSGRGETQYF	TGTGCCAGCAGCCCAGGTTGGGGGACTAGCGGGAGGGGAGAGACCCAGTACTTC
.	TRBV28	TRBJ1-6	.	CASSFAGTGNSPLHF	TGTGCCAGCAGTTTCGCGGGGACGGGGAATTCACCCCTCCACTTT
.	TRBV4-1	TRBJ2-5	.	CASSPTVRVETQYF	TGCGCCAGCAGCCCGACCGTTAGGGTGGAGACCCAGTACTTC
TRBD1	TRBV5-1	TRBJ2-7	few	CASSAGDRVSHEQYF	TGCGCCAGCAGCGCCGGGGACAGGGTGTCTCACGAGCAGTACTTC
.	TRBV5-3	TRBJ2-2	few	CARSCRRTGELFF	TGTGCCAGAAGCTGCCGGCGCACCGGGGAGCTGTTTTTT
.	TRBV3-1	TRBJ1-2	few	CASSTPSRGASGYTF	TGTGCCAGCTCAACCCCCTCCCGGGGGGCCAGTGGCTACACCTTC
.	TRBV30	TRBJ2-2	.	CAWGLNTNTGELFF	TGTGCCTGGGGCTTGAATACGAACACCGGGGAGCTGTTTTTT
.	TRBV10-1	TRBJ2-3	.	CASSDWVHGVGVSDTQYF	TGCGCCAGCAGTGATTGGGTTCATGGGGTAGGCGTATCAGATACGCAGTATTTT
.	TRBV28	TRBJ2-1	.	CASQRPPFYNEQFF	TGTGCCAGCCAACGACCGCCTTTCTACAATGAGCAGTTCTTC
.	TRBV5-1	TRBJ1-4	.	CASSLGTGLGATNEKLFF	TGCGCCAGCAGCTTGGGTACAGGGCTGGGTGCAACTAATGAAAAACTGTTTTTT
.	TRBV20-1	TRBJ2-1	.	CSAARTSNEQFF	TGCAGTGCTGCGCGGACTTCTAATGAGCAGTTCTTC
TRBD1	TRBV20-1	TRBJ2-7	few	CSARWDRVYEQYF	TGCAGTGCTAGATGGGACAGGGTGTACGAGCAGTACTTC
TRBD2	TRBV6-2/TRBV6-3	TRBJ2-7	many	CASSYSPRGSYEQYF	TGTGCCAGCAGTTACTCGCCTCGCGGGAGCTACGAGCAGTACTTC
.	TRBV6-1	TRBJ1-5	few	CASSENEPQHF	TGTGCCAGCAGTGAAAACGAGCCCCAGCATTTT
.	TRBV5-1	TRBJ2-7	few	CASSSRSAGQIYEQYF	TGCGCCAGCAGCTCACGGTCCGCCGGACAGATCTACGAGCAGTACTTC
TRBD1	TRBV24-1	TRBJ2-1	.	CATSETTGRKFF	TGTGCCACCAGTGAGACGACAGGGCGCAAGTTCTTC
TRBD1	TRBV12-3/TRBV12-4	TRBJ2-7	few	CASSPRQGHEQYF	TGTGCCAGCAGTCCCCGACAGGGCCACGAGCAGTACTTC
.	TRBV12-3/TRBV12-4	TRBJ1-6	.	CASSLRPNNSPLHF	TGTGCCAGCAGTTTAAGACCCAATAATTCACCCCTCCACTTT
.	TRBV14	TRBJ2-7	few	CASSLGIYEQYF	TGTGCCAGCAGCCTGGGAATCTACGAGCAGTACTTC
.	TRBV7-2	TRBJ1-1	.	CASSLARGLRAEAFF	TGTGCCAGCAGCTTAGCGAGAGGGCTTAGGGCTGAAGCTTTCTTT
.	TRBV6-5	TRBJ1-2	.	CASKDLGIYGYTF	TGTGCCAGCAAAGACTTGGGTATCTATGGCTACACCTTC
.	TRBV29-1	TRBJ2-3	.	CSARTNIADTQYF	TGCAGCGCCCGTACGAATATTGCAGATACGCAGTATTTT
.	TRBV4-3	TRBJ2-6	.	CASSQGHASSGANVLTF	TGCGCCAGCAGCCAGGGACATGCAAGCTCTGGGGCCAACGTCCTGACTTTC
.	TRBV6-1	TRBJ2-7	few	CASSDVAKTYEQYF	TGTGCCAGCAGTGACGTGGCGAAAACCTACGAGCAGTACTTC
TRBD2	TRBV7-2	TRBJ2-4	few	CASSPRDSREKGIQYF	TGTGCCAGCAGCCCCCGGGACTCGCGGGAGAAGGGCATTCAGTACTTC
.	TRBV6-5	TRBJ1-4	.	CASSARTMSLINEKLFF	TGTGCCAGCAGTGCTAGGACGATGAGTCTCATTAATGAAAAACTGTTTTTT
.	TRBV9	TRBJ1-5	.	CASSPEPGRPQHF	TGTGCCAGCAGCCCAGAGCCTGGGAGGCCCCAGCATTTT
.	TRBV29-1	TRBJ2-3	.	CSARGTALPSTDTQYF	TGCAGCGCTCGGGGGACAGCCCTTCCTAGCACAGATACGCAGTATTTT
.	TRBV27	TRBJ1-5	.	CASSFGQGVNQPQHF	TGTGCCAGCAGTTTTGGGCAGGGCGTGAATCAGCCCCAGCATTTT
TRBD2	TRBV28	TRBJ2-4	.	CASSPNRGGRAEAKNIQYF	TGTGCCAGCAGCCCCAATAGGGGCGGGAGGGCTGAAGCCAAAAACATTCAGTACTTC
.	TRBV15	TRBJ2-1	few	CVTSRDGRGEQFF	TGTGTCACCAGCAGAGATGGTCGGGGGGAGCAGTTCTTC
TRBD1	TRBV28	TRBJ2-7	many	CASRSPGQGRRSYEQYF	TGTGCCAGCAGATCCCCGGGACAGGGGAGAAGGTCCTACGAGCAGTACTTC
.	TRBV9	TRBJ2-1	.	CASSPSTSSYNEQFF	TGTGCCAGCAGCCCCAGCACGAGCTCCTACAATGAGCAGTTCTTC
.	TRBV28	TRBJ2-1	.	CASSRPPGYNEQFF	TGTGCCAGCAGTCGGCCCCCCGGGTACAATGAGCAGTTCTTC
.	TRBV5-1	TRBJ1-4	few	CASSLGGAGEKLFF	TGCGCCAGCAGCTTGGGGGGTGCTGGCGAAAAACTGTTTTTT
TRBD1	TRBV28	TRBJ1-1	many	CATSGQGARDTEAFF	TGTGCCACCTCGGGACAGGGGGCAAGGGACACTGAAGCTTTCTTT
TRBD1	TRBV19	TRBJ2-5	.	CASSTPGQGRGETQYF	TGTGCCAGTAGTACCCCCGGACAGGGCCGCGGAGAGACCCAGTACTTC
.	TRBV6-5	TRBJ2-3	few	CASSYSLGSGASTDTQYF	TGTGCCAGCAGTTACTCATTAGGGTCCGGGGCTAGCACAGATACGCAGTATTTT
.	TRBV4-1	TRBJ1-4	few	CASTLRGPNEKLFF	TGCGCCAGCACTTTGCGGGGTCCTAATGAAAAACTGTTTTTT
TRBD1	TRBV6-5	TRBJ2-7	.	CASSLKTGIYEQYF	TGTGCCAGCAGTTTAAAGACAGGGATCTACGAGCAGTACTTC
TRBD2	TRBV20-1	TRBJ2-1	many	CSARPPRLAGGLSSYNEQFF	TGCAGTGCTAGACCCCCGCGACTAGCGGGAGGGCTGAGCTCCTACAATGAGCAGTTCTTC
.	TRBV12-3/TRBV12-4	TRBJ2-7	few	CASSLRQGPHEQYF	TGTGCCAGCAGTTTAAGGCAGGGACCCCACGAGCAGTACTTC
.	TRBV5-1	TRBJ2-7	.	CASSPVATNEQYF	TGCGCCAGCAGCCCCGTGGCGACAAACGAGCAGTACTTC
.	TRBV29-1	TRBJ2-3	few	CSVRPLRFPRSTSDTQYF	TGCAGCGTTCGGCCGCTCCGGTTCCCCCGCTCGACGTCGGATACGCAGTATTTT
.	TRBV18	TRBJ1-5	few	CASSKEEGNQPQHF	TGTGCCAGCTCGAAAGAGGAAGGCAATCAGCCCCAGCATTTT
.	TRBV27	TRBJ2-1	.	CASTSLRENEQFF	TGTGCCAGCACATCTCTCAGGGAGAATGAGCAGTTCTTC
.	TRBV7-9	TRBJ2-2	.	CASSLPGNTGELFF	TGTGCCAGCAGCTTACCAGGGAACACCGGGGAGCTGTTTTTT
TRBD1	TRBV5-1	TRBJ2-7	.	CASSLVGQDTYEQYF	TGCGCCAGCAGCTTGGTGGGACAGGACACCTACGAGCAGTACTTC
TRBD1	TRBV2	TRBJ1-5	few	CATGTGQPGRNQPQHF	TGTGCCACCGGGACAGGGCAGCCCGGGCGCAATCAGCCCCAGCATTTT
.	TRBV20-1	TRBJ2-7	.	CSAEGRETYEQYF	TGCAGTGCAGAAGGACGGGAAACCTACGAGCAGTACTTC
.	TRBV20-1	TRBJ2-4	.	CSASSGLAKNIQYF	TGCAGTGCTAGTTCAGGGCTAGCCAAAAACATTCAGTACTTC
TRBD1	TRBV6-5	TRBJ1-2	few	CASTMDRGRGYTF	TGTGCCAGCACTATGGACAGGGGGAGAGGCTACACCTTC